One and the same sample provided the 23 T cell receptor beta chains below, sequenced in a study of shared clonotypes between healthy human individuals. Sequencing was performed with immunoSEQ multiplex PCR; in TCRdb, only in-frame clones are kept and a portion is missing. The repertoire holds roughly 1,100,000 clones, with under 80% as singletons. Material: memory CD4+ T cells sorted from blood. Subset here: CD45RA-negative fraction. These receptors all come from a man younger than 35 in good health.

This chain uses TRBV5-8 with TRBJ1-4; D is ambiguous. The CDR3 loop spans 13 amino acids. CDR1 and CDR2 from the germline V gene are SGHTS and YDEGEE. V was pared by 5 bases and J by 0 bases, with 5 bases between. In nucleotides, the CDR3 is TGTGCCAGCAGTCGGGCAACTAATGAAAAACTGTTTTTT. Translated: CASSRATNEKLFF.

The chain combines TRBV6-1 with TRBJ2-1; D might be TRBD2 (5 bases). Germline V gene lookup returns CDR1 MNHNS and CDR2 SASEGT. This CDR3 comprises 13 residues. Deletions cut 5 bases from V and 8 bases from J, with 13 bases between. CDR3 sequence: CASSLAWGDEQFF. The CDR3 bases are TGTGCCAGCAGTCTTGCCTGGGGAGATGAGCAGTTCTTC.

The rearrangement links TRBV21-1 to TRBJ2-2; TRBD1, the D gene given by the table, was not confirmed from the DNA. TRBV21-1 is marked as a pseudogene. This CDR3 is built from 16 residues. CDR3 region: CASSKGGQTNTGELFF. The CDR3, as DNA: TGTGCCAGCAGCAAAGGGGGACAGACTAACACCGGGGAGCTGTTTTTT.

The V and J genes are TRBV7-2 and TRBJ2-3; 8 bases are shared with TRBD2. With 5 bases clipped from V and 6 bases from J, the junction kept 10 bases outside the gene matches. This CDR3 comprises 15 residues. CDR1 is SGHTA and CDR2 is FQGNSA in the germline V gene. The CDR3 DNA reads as TGTGCCAGCAGCACCCGACGGCCTAGCGGGGATACGCAGTATTTT. This translates into CASSTRRPSGDTQYF.

The chain employs TRBV11-2 and TRBJ1-1; TRBD1 matches at 7 bases. V lost 0 bases and J lost 4; bases outside the gene matches: 2. CDR3 length: 14 residues. Germline lookup yields CDR1 SGHAT and CDR2 FQNNGV. For the CDR3, the DNA is TGTGCCAGCAGCTTAGAACAGGGGATCACTGAAGCTTTCTTT. Translated: CASSLEQGITEAFF.

The V gene is TRBV25-1, the J gene TRBJ2-2; D is tentatively TRBD1 or TRBD2 (5 bases each). The germline CDR1 and CDR2 sequences are MGHDK and SYGVNS. The CDR3 is 14 residues long. Trimming took off 4 bases at V and 0 bases at J, with 6 bases between the two ends. CDR3 sequence (DNA): TGTGCCAGCAGTGCGGGACCGAACACCGGGGAGCTGTTTTTT. The encoded protein is CASSAGPNTGELFF.

This chain links TRBV14 with TRBJ2-1; 11 bases map to TRBD1. CDR3 length: 15 amino acids. The germline V gene encodes CDR1 SGHDN and CDR2 FVKESK. With V trimmed by 3 bases and J by 9 bases, 7 bases remained unmatched. CDR3 DNA: TGTGCCAGCAGCCACGGGACAGGGGGGATCGGTGAGCAGTTCTTC. This translates into CASSHGTGGIGEQFF.

The gene calls are TRBV7-6 and TRBJ2-5, with D perhaps TRBD2 (6 bases). The CDR3 runs to 16 residues. Germline loops: CDR1 SGHVS, CDR2 FNYEAQ. V gave up 2 bases and J gave up 5 bases, with 18 bases separating them. CDR3 sequence (DNA): TGTGCCAGCAGCTTACAGGTCGGCGGGATAGGCGAGACCCAGTACTTC. It encodes CASSLQVGGIGETQYF.

This clone appeared a single time. The chain recombines TRBV6-6 with TRBJ1-6, with 11 bases identical to TRBD1. The ends lost 6 bases at V and 7 bases at J; junction bases unmatched: 8. Per germline, CDR1 MNHNY and CDR2 SVGAGI (reference sequence). This CDR3 is 16 amino acids long. As DNA, the CDR3 is TGTGCCAGCAGGGTTCCGGGACAGGGGGAGAATTCACCCCTCCACTTT. Translated: CASRVPGQGENSPLHF.

This chain joins TRBV7-2 and TRBJ2-3, with 8 bases identical to TRBD2. From germline, CDR1 is SGHTA and CDR2 FQGNSA. Germline trimming cut 5 bases from V and 1 base from J; bases unmatched to any gene: 5. The length of the CDR3 is 15 residues. In nucleotides, the CDR3 is TGTGCCAGCAGCCCTCGGGAGGGCCGCACAGATACGCAGTATTTT. It encodes CASSPREGRTDTQYF.

Only a few counts were recorded for this clone. The chain carries TRBV9 and TRBJ2-7; the D call may be TRBD1 or TRBD2 (6 bases each). Trimming removed 0 bases at V and 4 bases at J, with 14 bases between. The CDR3 runs 15 residues. Germline V gene sequence: CDR1 SGDLS, CDR2 YYNGEE. CDR3: CASSVGGGQGYEQYF. Here the CDR3 DNA reads TGTGCCAGCAGCGTAGGTGGGGGGCAGGGGTACGAGCAGTACTTC.

The chain has TRBV18 and TRBJ2-7; possible D gene TRBD1, 6 bases. Germline V lookup: CDR1 KGHSH, CDR2 LQKENI. CDR3 size: 16 residues. The V end was cut by 2 bases, the J end by 7 bases, with 21 bases between. The DNA of the CDR3 is TGTGCCAGCTCACCAAAGGAGGTAGCAGGGGTGGGTGAGCAGTACTTC. Its translation: CASSPKEVAGVGEQYF.

The genes are TRBV7-9 and TRBJ1-3; D is unresolved. The CDR3 sequence is 12 residues long. V was cut by 3 bases and J by 8 bases, with 8 bases left in between. Germline lookup yields CDR1 SEHNR and CDR2 FQNEAQ (reference sequence). The CDR3 reads CASSFPGDTIYF. The CDR3 coding sequence is TGTGCCAGCAGCTTCCCAGGAGACACCATATATTTT.

This clone appeared a few times. V gene TRBV10-2 combines with J gene TRBJ2-7; the match to TRBD2 covers 12 bases. Germline CDR1 WSHSY, CDR2 SAAADI. V was pared by 3 bases and J by 1 base, with 1 base of the junction left unmatched. The CDR3 covers 15 residues. CDR3 bases: TGCGCCAGCAGTGAAACTAGCGGGAGGTCCTACGAGCAGTACTTC. Protein product: CASSETSGRSYEQYF.

This clone was detected only a few times. V usage is TRBV2 and J usage is TRBJ1-5; D not certain. Trimming took 2 bases from V and 4 from J, leaving 9 bases between them. This CDR3 comprises 14 residues. Germline loops: CDR1 SNHLY, CDR2 FYNNEI. CDR3 sequence: CASSELRPNQPQHF. As DNA, the CDR3 is TGTGCCAGCAGTGAATTAAGGCCAAATCAGCCCCAGCATTTT.

The chain is built from TRBV5-1 and TRBJ1-1; the match to TRBD1 covers 7 bases. Germline CDR1 reads SGHRS; CDR2 reads YFSETQ. Trimming cost V 0 bases and J 1 base; bases outside gene matches: 9. The CDR3 loop spans 17 amino acids. CDR3 in amino acids: CASSLERQGGRNTEAFF. DNA of the CDR3: TGCGCCAGCAGCTTGGAACGACAGGGAGGGCGGAACACTGAAGCTTTCTTT.

The gene calls are TRBV5-4 and TRBJ2-3; 7 bases fit TRBD2. Germline trimming cut 3 bases from V and 1 base from J; bases unmatched to any gene: 2. Germline V CDR1 and CDR2: SGHNT, YYREEE (reference sequence). This CDR3 contains 14 residues. Here the CDR3 reads CASSWEGGTDTQYF. The CDR3 DNA follows: TGTGCCAGCAGCTGGGAGGGCGGCACAGATACGCAGTATTTT.

The V and J genes are TRBV11-3 and TRBJ2-5; D gene unclear. The germline V and J ends were trimmed by 3 bases and 3 bases, with 5 bases remaining between them. The CDR3 is 12 residues long. Germline V CDR1 and CDR2: SGHNT, YENEEA. Written as DNA, the CDR3 is TGTGCCAGCAGCTTCGGCGAAGAGACCCAGTACTTC. As protein: CASSFGEETQYF.

The CDR3 protein is CASAHDGTMNTEAFF. The CDR3 nucleotides read TGTGCTAGTGCCCATGACGGGACCATGAACACTGAAGCTTTCTTT. J is TRBJ1-1 and V is TRBV12-5; a weak D match, TRBD1 (5 bases). The CDR3 totals 15 residues. Per the germline V gene, CDR1 is LGHNT and CDR2 is FRNRAP. Trimming shortened V by 7 bases and J by 0 bases, and 15 bases separated the two germline ends.

V is TRBV5-1 and J is TRBJ2-6, with a possible D match to TRBD1 (5 bases). The V gene's germline CDR1 is SGHRS and CDR2 YFSETQ. The V gene lost 4 bases and the J gene lost 2 bases, with 10 bases spanning the gap. This CDR3 has 15 amino acids. This chain's CDR3 is CASSDRGTGANVLTF. CDR3 nucleotide sequence: TGCGCCAGCAGCGATAGGGGCACTGGGGCCAACGTCCTGACTTTC.

The chain is built from TRBV11-2 and TRBJ2-7, with 8 bases fitting TRBD2. Looked up from germline, CDR1 is SGHAT and CDR2 is FQNNGV. CDR3 length equals 18 residues. The V segment lost 4 bases and the J segment 4 bases; nucleotides outside the gene matches: 18. The CDR3 spells CASSYKWSGSHLSYEQYF. CDR3 DNA sequence: TGTGCCAGCAGCTACAAGTGGAGCGGGAGTCACTTATCGTACGAGCAGTACTTC.

There are many counts of this clone. The J gene is TRBJ2-5, the V gene TRBV7-9; D is tentatively TRBD1 or TRBD2 (5 bases each). Trimming left V 3 bases short and J 4 bases short, with 15 bases between. The CDR3 spans 15 residues. Per germline, CDR1 SEHNR and CDR2 FQNEAQ (reference sequence). CDR3 coding DNA: TGTGCCAGCAGCTTCTCCCGGGGCAGGCGAGAGACCCAGTACTTC. Translating it yields CASSFSRGRRETQYF.

CDR3 loop: CASSSRQTGNYEQYF. Here the CDR3 DNA reads TGTGCCAGCAGTTCGCGCCAAACAGGGAACTACGAGCAGTACTTC. The chain carries TRBV27 and TRBJ2-7, with D perhaps matching TRBD1 (6 bases). Looked up from germline, CDR1 is MNHEY and CDR2 is SMNVEV (reference sequence). This CDR3 comprises 15 residues. V was clipped by 4 bases and J by 3 bases, with 16 bases between them.